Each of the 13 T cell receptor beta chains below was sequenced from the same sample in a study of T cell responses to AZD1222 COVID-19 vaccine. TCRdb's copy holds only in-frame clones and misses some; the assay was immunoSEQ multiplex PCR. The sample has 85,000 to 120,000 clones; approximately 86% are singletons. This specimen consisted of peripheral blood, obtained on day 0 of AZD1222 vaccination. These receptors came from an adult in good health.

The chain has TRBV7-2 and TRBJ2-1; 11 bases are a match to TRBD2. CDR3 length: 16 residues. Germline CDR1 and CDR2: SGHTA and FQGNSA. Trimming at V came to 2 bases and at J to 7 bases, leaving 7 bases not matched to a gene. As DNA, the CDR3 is TGTGCCAGCAGCTTATCCGGACTAGCGGGTCAGAATGAGCAGTTCTTC. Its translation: CASSLSGLAGQNEQFF.

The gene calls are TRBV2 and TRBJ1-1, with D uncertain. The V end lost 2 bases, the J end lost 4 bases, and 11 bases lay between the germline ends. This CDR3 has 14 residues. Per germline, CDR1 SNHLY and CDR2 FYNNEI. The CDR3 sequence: CASSESGLPTEAFF. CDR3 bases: TGTGCCAGCAGTGAATCGGGGTTACCCACTGAAGCTTTCTTT. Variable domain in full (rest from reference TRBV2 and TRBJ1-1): EPEVTQTPSHQVTQMGQEVILRCVPISNHLYFYWYRQILGQKVEFLVSFYNNEISEKSEIFDDQFSVERPDGSNFTLKIRSTKLEDSAMYFCASSESGLPTEAFFGQGTRLTVV.

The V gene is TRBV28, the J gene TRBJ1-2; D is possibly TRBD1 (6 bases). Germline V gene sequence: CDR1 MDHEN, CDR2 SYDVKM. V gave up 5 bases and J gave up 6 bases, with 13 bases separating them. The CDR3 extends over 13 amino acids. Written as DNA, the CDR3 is TGTGCCAGCAGTCCCCCAGGGGATAATGGCTACACCTTC. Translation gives CASSPPGDNGYTF.

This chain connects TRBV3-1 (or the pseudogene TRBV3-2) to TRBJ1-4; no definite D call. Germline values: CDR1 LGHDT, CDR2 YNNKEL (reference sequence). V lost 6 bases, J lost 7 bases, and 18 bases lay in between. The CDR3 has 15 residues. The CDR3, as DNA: TGTGCCAGCAGTCGAACCGAAAACCGGGGTGAAAAACTGTTTTTT. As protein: CASSRTENRGEKLFF.

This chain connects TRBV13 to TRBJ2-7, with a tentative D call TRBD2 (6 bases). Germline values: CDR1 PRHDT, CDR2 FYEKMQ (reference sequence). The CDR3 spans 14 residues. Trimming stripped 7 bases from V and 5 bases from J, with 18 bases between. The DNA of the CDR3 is TGTGCCAGCACCCTCGGGACTCTACCTCACGAGCAGTACTTC. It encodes CASTLGTLPHEQYF. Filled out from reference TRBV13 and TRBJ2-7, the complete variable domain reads AAGVIQSPRHLIKEKRETATLKCYPIPRHDTVYWYQQGPGQDPQFLISFYEKMQSDKGSIPDRFSAQQFSDYHSELNMSSLELGDSALYFCASTLGTLPHEQYFGPGTRLTVT.

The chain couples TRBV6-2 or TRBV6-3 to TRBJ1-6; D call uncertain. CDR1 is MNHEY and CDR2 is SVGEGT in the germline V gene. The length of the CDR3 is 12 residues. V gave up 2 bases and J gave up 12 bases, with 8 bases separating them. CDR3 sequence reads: CASSYPGRPLHF. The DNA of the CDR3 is TGTGCCAGCAGTTACCCAGGAAGACCCCTCCACTTT.

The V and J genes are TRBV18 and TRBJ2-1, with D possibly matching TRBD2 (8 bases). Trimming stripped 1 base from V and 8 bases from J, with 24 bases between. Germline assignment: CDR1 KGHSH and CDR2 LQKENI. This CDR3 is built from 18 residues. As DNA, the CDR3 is TGTGCCAGCTCACCACAATGGGGACAGCGGGAGAAGATTGATGAGCAGTTCTTC. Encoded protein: CASSPQWGQREKIDEQFF.

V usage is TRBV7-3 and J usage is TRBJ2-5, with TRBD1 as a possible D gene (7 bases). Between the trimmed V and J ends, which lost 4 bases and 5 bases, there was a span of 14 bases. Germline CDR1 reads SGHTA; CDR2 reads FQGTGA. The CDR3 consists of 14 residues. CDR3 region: CASSSAGGKETQYF. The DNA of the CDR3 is TGTGCCAGCAGCTCGGCAGGGGGGAAGGAGACCCAGTACTTC.

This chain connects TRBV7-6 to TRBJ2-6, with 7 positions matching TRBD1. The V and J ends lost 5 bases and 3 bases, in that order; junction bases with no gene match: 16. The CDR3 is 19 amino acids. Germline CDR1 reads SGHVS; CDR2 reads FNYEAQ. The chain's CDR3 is CASSHNRQGEAFGANVLTF. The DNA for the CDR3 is TGTGCCAGCAGCCACAACCGACAGGGCGAGGCCTTTGGGGCCAACGTCCTGACTTTC.

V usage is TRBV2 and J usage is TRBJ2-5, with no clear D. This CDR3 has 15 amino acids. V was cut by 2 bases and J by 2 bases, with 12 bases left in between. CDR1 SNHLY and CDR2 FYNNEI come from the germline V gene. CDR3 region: CASSETPMRQETQYF. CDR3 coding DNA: TGTGCCAGCAGTGAAACCCCCATGAGGCAAGAGACCCAGTACTTC.

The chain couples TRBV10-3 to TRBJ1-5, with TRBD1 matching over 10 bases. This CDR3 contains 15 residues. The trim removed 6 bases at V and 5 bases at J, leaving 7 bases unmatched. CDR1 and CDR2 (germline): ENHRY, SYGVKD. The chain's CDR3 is CAIRPGTGEDQPQHF. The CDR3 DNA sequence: TGTGCCATCAGGCCTGGGACAGGGGAGGATCAGCCCCAGCATTTT.

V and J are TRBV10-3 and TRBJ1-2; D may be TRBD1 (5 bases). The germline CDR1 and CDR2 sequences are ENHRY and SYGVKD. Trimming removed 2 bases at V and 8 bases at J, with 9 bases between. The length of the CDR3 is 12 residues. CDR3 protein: CAISEGALGYTF. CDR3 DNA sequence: TGTGCCATCAGTGAGGGGGCCCTAGGCTACACCTTC.

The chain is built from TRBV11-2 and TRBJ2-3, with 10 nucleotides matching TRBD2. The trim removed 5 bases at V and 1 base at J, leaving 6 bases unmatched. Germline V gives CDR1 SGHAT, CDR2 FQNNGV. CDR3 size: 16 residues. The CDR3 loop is CASSPGLARGTDTQYF. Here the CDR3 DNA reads TGTGCCAGCAGCCCGGGACTAGCGAGGGGCACAGATACGCAGTATTTT.